The 22 T cell receptor beta chains given below trace back to one sample, sequenced in a study of blood T cell repertoires in COVID-19. Some clones are missing from TCRdb's copy, which holds only in-frame ones; the method was immunoSEQ multiplex PCR. The data hold about 300,000 clones, with roughly 85% observed a single time. Sequenced: PBMCs or T cells enriched from blood (not recorded which). These receptors all come from a woman in her thirties who had recovered from COVID-19.

CDR3 DNA: TGTGCCAGCAGCCGCGGGGATTCCTACAATGAGCAGTTCTTC. This codes for CASSRGDSYNEQFF. The rearrangement links TRBV7-8 to TRBJ2-1; weak D call: TRBD2 (6 bases). CDR1 and CDR2 (germline): SGHVS, FQNEAQ. The CDR3 has 14 amino acids. V was pared by 5 bases and J by 1 base, with 9 bases between.

Worth noting for this clone: Different DNA sequences within this sample yield the same CDR3. The gene calls are TRBV2 and TRBJ1-5; 10 bases map to TRBD1. Trimming at V came to 6 bases and at J to 4 bases, leaving 3 bases not matched to a gene. CDR1 SNHLY and CDR2 FYNNEI come from the germline V gene. This CDR3 has 14 amino acids. CDR3 in amino acids: CASSGQGGNQPQHF. The CDR3 nucleotides are TGTGCCAGCAGCGGACAGGGGGGAAATCAGCCCCAGCATTTT.

The chain uses TRBV18 and TRBJ1-4, with no clear D. Germline V gives CDR1 KGHSH, CDR2 LQKENI. The CDR3 spans 14 residues. Deletions cut 3 bases from V and 3 bases from J, with 8 bases between. CDR3: CASSPSIPNEKLFF. The CDR3 nucleotides read TGTGCCAGCTCACCTTCCATTCCTAATGAAAAACTGTTTTTT.

The V call is TRBV7-2, the J call TRBJ2-5; D possibly corresponds to TRBD2 (5 bases). The CDR3 extends over 14 amino acids. Per germline, CDR1 SGHTA and CDR2 FQGNSA. Trimming stripped 1 base from V and 3 bases from J, with 9 bases between. The CDR3 spells CASSLGRRKETQYF. CDR3 nucleotides: TGTGCCAGCAGCTTAGGGAGGCGGAAAGAGACCCAGTACTTC.

The chain is built from TRBV3-1 (or the pseudogene TRBV3-2) and TRBJ2-6; 7 nucleotides line up with TRBD1. This CDR3 has 17 amino acids. With V trimmed by 2 bases and J by 2 bases, 6 bases remained unmatched. The V gene's germline CDR1 is LGHDT and CDR2 YNNKEL (reference sequence). CDR3 in DNA: TGTGCCAGCAGCCAAAGGCGGACAGGTGCTGGGGCCAACGTCCTGACTTTC. It is translated as CASSQRRTGAGANVLTF.

The chain is built from TRBV5-1 and TRBJ1-3; 7 bases agree with TRBD1. Germline V gene lookup returns CDR1 SGHRS and CDR2 YFSETQ. V trimming: 4 bases; J trimming: 0 bases; junction bases outside the gene matches: 16. CDR3 length equals 19 residues. The CDR3 DNA is TGCGCCAGCAGCAGGGGGACAGTCGGAGGTGACTTCTCTGGAAACACCATATATTTT. Its protein is CASSRGTVGGDFSGNTIYF.

The V gene is TRBV13, the J gene TRBJ1-1, with D perhaps matching TRBD1 (5 bases). The V end was cut by 5 bases, the J end by 12 bases, with 19 bases between. There are 13 residues in the CDR3. Germline V gene sequence: CDR1 PRHDT, CDR2 FYEKMQ (reference sequence). CDR3: CASSPPGGMRPFF. The DNA of the CDR3 is TGTGCCAGCAGCCCCCCCGGGGGAATGAGGCCTTTCTTT.

This chain uses TRBV5-1 with TRBJ1-1; D is uncertain. The CDR3 covers 16 residues. Looked up from germline, CDR1 is SGHRS and CDR2 is YFSETQ. V lost 0 bases and J lost 0, with 12 bases in between. CDR3 in amino acids: CASSLGHTNVNTEAFF. The CDR3 DNA follows: TGCGCCAGCAGCTTGGGGCACACCAATGTGAACACTGAAGCTTTCTTT.

The chain joins TRBV6-5 to TRBJ1-2; D is uncertain. CDR3 length: 13 amino acids. Trimming cost V 0 bases and J 8 bases, with 10 bases left between them. CDR1 is MNHEY, CDR2 SVGAGI, per germline. Written as DNA, the CDR3 is TGTGCCAGCAGTTACTCGACGGAGGAGGGCTACACCTTC. Translating it yields CASSYSTEEGYTF.

The gene calls are TRBV3-1 (or the pseudogene TRBV3-2) and TRBJ2-2; 10 bases align to TRBD2. Germline trimming cut 7 bases from V and 0 bases from J; bases unmatched to any gene: 8. The germline V gene has CDR1 LGHDT and CDR2 YNNKEL (reference sequence). The CDR3 is 17 residues long. CDR3 protein: CASTRASGGANTGELFF. The CDR3, as DNA: TGTGCCAGCACCCGGGCTAGCGGGGGCGCGAACACCGGGGAGCTGTTTTTT.

The V gene is TRBV5-5, the J gene TRBJ2-5, with 7 bases aligning to TRBD1. CDR1 SGHKS and CDR2 YYEKEE come from the germline V gene (reference sequence). The CDR3 loop spans 13 amino acids. Trimming at V came to 4 bases and at J to 3 bases, leaving 3 bases not matched to a gene. CDR3 DNA sequence: TGTGCCAGCAGCATTGGGACAGAAGAGACCCAGTACTTC. Encoded protein: CASSIGTEETQYF.

The J gene is TRBJ2-3, the V gene TRBV9, with D maybe TRBD1 (5 bases). V gave up 3 bases and J gave up 6 bases, with 5 bases separating them. This CDR3 has 11 residues. Germline CDR1 and CDR2: SGDLS and YYNGEE. The CDR3 nucleotides are TGTGCCAGCAGCGCAGGGGATACGCAGTATTTT. It translates to CASSAGDTQYF.

Comments on this clone: Additional DNA sequences in this sample encode the identical CDR3. The chain links TRBV30 to TRBJ1-1; D is perhaps TRBD1 (6 bases). Germline loops: CDR1 GTSNPN, CDR2 SVGIG (reference sequence). V gave up 3 bases and J gave up 0 bases, with 8 bases separating them. This CDR3 is built from 13 residues. The DNA of the CDR3 is TGTGCCTGGAGGGACAGCATGAACACTGAAGCTTTCTTT. It yields the protein CAWRDSMNTEAFF.

The gene calls are TRBV18 and TRBJ1-1; 9 bases line up with TRBD1. The trim removed 3 bases at V and 1 base at J, leaving 3 bases unmatched. CDR3 length: 15 residues. CDR1 and CDR2 (germline): KGHSH, LQKENI. The CDR3 sequence: CASSPGQGPNTEAFF. The CDR3 DNA sequence: TGTGCCAGCTCACCCGGACAGGGGCCGAACACTGAAGCTTTCTTT.

The chain is built from TRBV18 and TRBJ1-5; tentatively, D is TRBD1 (5 bases). CDR1 KGHSH and CDR2 LQKENI come from the germline V gene. The length of the CDR3 is 14 residues. The V and J ends lost 1 base and 5 bases respectively, with 9 bases between them. The CDR3 here is CASSPRAGYQPQHF. Here the CDR3 DNA reads TGTGCCAGCTCACCACGGGCAGGGTATCAGCCCCAGCATTTT.

The rearrangement joins TRBV25-1 to TRBJ1-2, with D tentatively TRBD1 (6 bases). Germline V lookup: CDR1 MGHDK, CDR2 SYGVNS. The germline V and J ends were trimmed by 4 bases and 0 bases, with 12 bases remaining between them. The CDR3 is 15 residues long. The CDR3 sequence is CASSGPGTPNYGYTF. The CDR3, as DNA: TGTGCCAGCAGTGGTCCCGGGACACCTAACTATGGCTACACCTTC.

V gene TRBV15 combines with J gene TRBJ2-2; the D is unclear. Germline V lookup: CDR1 LNHNV, CDR2 YYDKDF (reference sequence). The CDR3 has 12 residues. V dropped 1 base and J dropped 8 bases, with 5 bases sitting between them. This CDR3 reads CATSRVAGELFF. In DNA, the CDR3 is TGTGCCACCAGCAGAGTAGCTGGGGAGCTGTTTTTT.

V and J are TRBV7-3 and TRBJ2-1, with D possibly being TRBD2 (5 bases). CDR3 length: 13 residues. Trimming left V 1 base short and J 7 bases short, with 8 bases between. CDR1 and CDR2 from the germline V gene are SGHTA and FQGTGA. The CDR3 DNA sequence: TGTGCCAGCAGCTTAATTTCGGGGAATGAGCAGTTCTTC. This codes for CASSLISGNEQFF.

V is TRBV27 and J is TRBJ1-2; no firm D call. Germline values: CDR1 MNHEY, CDR2 SMNVEV (reference sequence). The CDR3 is 15 amino acids. V was shortened by 4 bases and J by 0 bases, with 12 bases between the two germline ends. The DNA of the CDR3 is TGTGCCAGCAGTTCCTACCGGGATTCTAACTATGGCTACACCTTC. This translates into CASSSYRDSNYGYTF.

The rearrangement uses TRBV25-1 and TRBJ2-1; D is perhaps TRBD1 (5 bases). Germline-derived CDR1 and CDR2 are MGHDK and SYGVNS. The length of the CDR3 is 16 residues. V lost 4 bases to trimming and J lost 4 bases, with 17 bases between them. The CDR3 reads CASSAYDSHIYNEQFF. The CDR3 DNA reads as TGTGCCAGCAGTGCCTACGACAGCCACATTTACAATGAGCAGTTCTTC.

This clone has more than one count but fewer than ten. The chain carries TRBV4-2 and TRBJ2-7, with TRBD2 identical over 10 bases. The CDR3 covers 17 residues. Germline V gene sequence: CDR1 LGHNA, CDR2 YNFKEQ. The V gene end was trimmed by 0 bases and the J gene end by 4 bases; junction bases not matched to a gene: 9. The CDR3 protein is CASSQEISSGGFYEQYF. The CDR3 DNA follows: TGTGCCAGCAGCCAAGAGATATCTAGCGGGGGTTTTTACGAGCAGTACTTC.

V and J are TRBV27 and TRBJ2-2; no definite D call. This CDR3 contains 12 residues. The germline gives CDR1 MNHEY, CDR2 SMNVEV (reference sequence). V was trimmed by 6 bases and J by 8 bases, leaving 10 bases between them. CDR3 DNA sequence: TGTGCCAGCAGCTCCCCCCCTGGGGAGCTGTTTTTT. Its protein is CASSSPPGELFF.